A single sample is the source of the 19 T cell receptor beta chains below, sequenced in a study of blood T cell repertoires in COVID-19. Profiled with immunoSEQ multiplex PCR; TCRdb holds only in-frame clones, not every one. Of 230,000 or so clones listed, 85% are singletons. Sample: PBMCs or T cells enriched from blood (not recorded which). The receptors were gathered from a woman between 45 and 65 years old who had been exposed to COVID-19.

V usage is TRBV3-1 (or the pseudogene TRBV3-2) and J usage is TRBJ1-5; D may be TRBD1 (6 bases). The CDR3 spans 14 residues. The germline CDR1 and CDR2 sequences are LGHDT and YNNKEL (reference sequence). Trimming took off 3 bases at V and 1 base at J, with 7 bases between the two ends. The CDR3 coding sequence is TGTGCCAGCAGCCAGGGGGCAAGCAATCAGCCCCAGCATTTT. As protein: CASSQGASNQPQHF.

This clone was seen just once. CDR3 nucleotide sequence: TGTGCCAGCTCACTCCGGGACAGCAATAATTCACCCCTCCACTTT. Encoded protein: CASSLRDSNNSPLHF. V usage is TRBV18 and J usage is TRBJ1-6, with 7 bases lining up with TRBD1. Germline CDR1 reads KGHSH; CDR2 reads LQKENI. Trimming took 4 bases from V and 5 from J; bases not matched to a gene: 5. The CDR3 runs 15 residues.

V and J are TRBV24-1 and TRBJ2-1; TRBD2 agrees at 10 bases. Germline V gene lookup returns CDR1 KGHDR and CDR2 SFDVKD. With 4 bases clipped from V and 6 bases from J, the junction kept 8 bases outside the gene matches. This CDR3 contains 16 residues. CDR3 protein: CATSDPIAGGLNEQFF. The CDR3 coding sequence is TGTGCCACCAGTGACCCCATAGCGGGGGGACTCAATGAGCAGTTCTTC.

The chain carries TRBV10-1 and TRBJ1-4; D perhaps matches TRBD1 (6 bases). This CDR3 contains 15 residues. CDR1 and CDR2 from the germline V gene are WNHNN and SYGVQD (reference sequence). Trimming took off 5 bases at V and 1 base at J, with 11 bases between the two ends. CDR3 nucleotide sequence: TGCGCCAGCAGTTCCCGGACAGTAACTAATGAAAAACTGTTTTTT. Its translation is CASSSRTVTNEKLFF.

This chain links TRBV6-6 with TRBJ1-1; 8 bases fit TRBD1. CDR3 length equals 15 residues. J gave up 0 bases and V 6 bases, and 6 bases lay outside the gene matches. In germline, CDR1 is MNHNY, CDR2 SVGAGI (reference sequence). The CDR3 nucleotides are TGTGCCAGCAGCAGGAGGACAGGGCTGAACACTGAAGCTTTCTTT. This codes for CASSRRTGLNTEAFF.

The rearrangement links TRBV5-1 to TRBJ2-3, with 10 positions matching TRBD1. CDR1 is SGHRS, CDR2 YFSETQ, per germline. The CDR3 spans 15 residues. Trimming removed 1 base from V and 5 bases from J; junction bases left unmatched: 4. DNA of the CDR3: TGCGCCAGCAGCTTGAGGACAGGGGGAGGAGATACGCAGTATTTT. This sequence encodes CASSLRTGGGDTQYF.

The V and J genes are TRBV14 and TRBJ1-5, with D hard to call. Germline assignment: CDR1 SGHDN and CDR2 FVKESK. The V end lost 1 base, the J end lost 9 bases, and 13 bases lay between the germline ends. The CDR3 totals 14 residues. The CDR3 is CASSQAGGVGPQHF. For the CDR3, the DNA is TGTGCCAGCAGCCAAGCCGGCGGGGTAGGGCCCCAGCATTTT.

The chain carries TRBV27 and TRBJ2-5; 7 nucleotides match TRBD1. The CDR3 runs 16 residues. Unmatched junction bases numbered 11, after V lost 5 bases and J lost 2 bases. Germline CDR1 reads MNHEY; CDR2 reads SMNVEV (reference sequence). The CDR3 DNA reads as TGTGCCAGCAGTCTCGACAGGGTTTGGTCGCAAGAGACCCAGTACTTC. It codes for CASSLDRVWSQETQYF.

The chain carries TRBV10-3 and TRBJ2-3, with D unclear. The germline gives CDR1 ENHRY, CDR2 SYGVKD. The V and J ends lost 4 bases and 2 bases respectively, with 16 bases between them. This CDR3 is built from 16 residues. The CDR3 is CAISGQSIRLTDTQYF. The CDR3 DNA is TGTGCCATCAGTGGACAATCCATCCGCCTCACAGATACGCAGTATTTT.

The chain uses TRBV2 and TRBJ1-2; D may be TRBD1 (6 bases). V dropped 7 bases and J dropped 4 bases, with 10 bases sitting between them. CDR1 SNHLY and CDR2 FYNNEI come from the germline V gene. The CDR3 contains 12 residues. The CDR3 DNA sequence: TGTGCCAGCAACCGGGACACCTATGGCTACACCTTC. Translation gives CASNRDTYGYTF.

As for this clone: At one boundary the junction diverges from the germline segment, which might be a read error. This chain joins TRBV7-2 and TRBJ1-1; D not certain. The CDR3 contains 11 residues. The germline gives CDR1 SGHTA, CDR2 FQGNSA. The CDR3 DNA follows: TGTGCCAGCAGCCCAACCACTCAAGCTTTCTTT. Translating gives CASSPTTQAFF.

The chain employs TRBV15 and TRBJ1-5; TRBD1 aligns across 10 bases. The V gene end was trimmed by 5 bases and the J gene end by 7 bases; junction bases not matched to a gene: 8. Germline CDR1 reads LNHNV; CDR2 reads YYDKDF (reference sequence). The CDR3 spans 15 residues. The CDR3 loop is CATSRGTGEEQPQHF. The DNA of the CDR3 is TGTGCCACCAGCCGCGGGACAGGGGAAGAACAGCCCCAGCATTTT.

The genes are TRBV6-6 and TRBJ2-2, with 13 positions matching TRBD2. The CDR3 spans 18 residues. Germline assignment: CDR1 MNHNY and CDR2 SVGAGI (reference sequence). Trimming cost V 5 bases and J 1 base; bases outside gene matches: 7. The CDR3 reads CASSPPTSGGRNTGELFF. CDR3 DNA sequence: TGTGCCAGCAGTCCTCCGACTAGCGGGGGGCGGAACACCGGGGAGCTGTTTTTT.

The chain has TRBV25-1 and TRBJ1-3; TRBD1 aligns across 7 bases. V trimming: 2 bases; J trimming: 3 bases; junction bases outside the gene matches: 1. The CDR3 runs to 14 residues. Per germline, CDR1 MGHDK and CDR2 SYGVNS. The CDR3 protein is CASSERTGGNTIYF. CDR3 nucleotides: TGTGCCAGCAGTGAAAGGACAGGTGGAAACACCATATATTTT.

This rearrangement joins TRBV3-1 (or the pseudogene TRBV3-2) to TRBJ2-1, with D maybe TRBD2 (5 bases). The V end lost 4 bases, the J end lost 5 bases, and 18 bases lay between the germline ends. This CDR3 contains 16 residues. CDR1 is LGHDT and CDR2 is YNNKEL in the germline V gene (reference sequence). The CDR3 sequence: CASSPRYGDLDNEQFF. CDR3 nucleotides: TGTGCCAGCAGCCCTCGGTACGGGGATCTTGACAATGAGCAGTTCTTC.

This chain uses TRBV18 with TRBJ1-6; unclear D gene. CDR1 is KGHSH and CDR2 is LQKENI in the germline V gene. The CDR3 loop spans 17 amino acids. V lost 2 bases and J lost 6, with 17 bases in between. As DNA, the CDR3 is TGTGCCAGCTCACCAACGCCTTTGGACTTTATTAATTCACCCCTCCACTTT. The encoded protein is CASSPTPLDFINSPLHF.

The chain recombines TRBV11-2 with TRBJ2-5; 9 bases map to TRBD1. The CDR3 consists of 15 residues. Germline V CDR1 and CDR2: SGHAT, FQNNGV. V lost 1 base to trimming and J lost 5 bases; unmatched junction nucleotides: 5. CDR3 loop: CASSLGDRDTETQYF. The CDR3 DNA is TGTGCCAGCAGCTTAGGGGACAGGGACACGGAGACCCAGTACTTC.

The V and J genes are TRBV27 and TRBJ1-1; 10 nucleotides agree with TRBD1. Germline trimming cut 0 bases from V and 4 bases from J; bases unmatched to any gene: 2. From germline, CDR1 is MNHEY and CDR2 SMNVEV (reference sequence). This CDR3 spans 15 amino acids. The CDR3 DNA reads TGTGCCAGCAGTTTATCGCGGACAGGGGGCACTGAAGCTTTCTTT. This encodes CASSLSRTGGTEAFF.

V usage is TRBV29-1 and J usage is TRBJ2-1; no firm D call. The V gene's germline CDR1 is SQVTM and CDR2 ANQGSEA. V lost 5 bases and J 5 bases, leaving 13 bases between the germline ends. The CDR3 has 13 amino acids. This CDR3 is CSVSERLNNEQFF. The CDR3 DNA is TGCAGCGTTTCCGAGCGCCTCAACAATGAGCAGTTCTTC.